The TCR beta chain under discussion was sequenced for a study of beta chain features in type 1 diabetes. The J segment lost 5 bases and the V segment lost 2 bases, leaving 7 bases of the junction unmatched. CDR3 length: 15 residues. Looked up from germline, CDR1 is SGHVS and CDR2 is FQNEAQ. Post-sort purity exceeded 98% for all sorted populations. The authors reverse transcribed all of the isolated RNA, so sequencing captured expressed TCRB transcripts. An average of approximately 3.6 million reads was obtained for naive, central memory and regulatory T cell samples. Sequencing was performed with immunoSEQ multiplex PCR; in TCRdb, only in-frame clones are kept and a portion is missing. The sample holds a few hundred thousand clones; about 15% are singletons and the top ten take 0.035% to 0.045%.

The specimen was naive CD4+ T cells from blood. This chain connects TRBV7-8 to TRBJ1-2; the match to TRBD1 covers 8 bases. This clonotype was sampled from a man aged 25 to 45 in good health. In DNA, the CDR3 is TGTGCCAGCAGCTTACTCAGGGGGCTGGGGTATGGCTACACCTTC. It specifies CASSLLRGLGYGYTF.